A single sample is the source of the 19 T cell receptor beta chains below, sequenced in a study of glioma-infiltrating T cells. Using RNA template, CDR3s of TCR alpha and beta were amplified with iRepertoire arm-PCR. TCRdb re-derived calls from the multiplex PCR reads in MiXCR, one entry per CDR3 protein. Seen here are some 180,000 distinct CDR3 sequences, roughly a third observed once, and the top ten hold roughly a fifth. The sample was glioma tissue, nonneoplastic brain tissue, or PBMCs (not recorded which). The source is a human donor with low-grade glioma or glioblastoma, undergoing nonglioma brain surgery, or in good health (not recorded which).

This clonotype was seen only a few times. Since a much larger clone is just one base distant, this may be a read error. V gene TRBV6-1 combines with J gene TRBJ2-7, with 12 bases lining up with TRBD2. This CDR3 contains 15 residues. Trimming removed 5 bases from V and 9 bases from J; junction bases left unmatched: 11. Germline V lookup: CDR1 MNHNS, CDR2 SASEGT. CDR3 nucleotide sequence: TGTGCCAGCAGTAGGCCGGGACTAGCGGGTGAGGGGCAGTACTTC. This codes for CASSRPGLAGEGQYF.

The sample holds a few counts of this clonotype. V usage is TRBV5-1 and J usage is TRBJ2-5; D may correspond to TRBD1 or TRBD2 (5 bases each). The CDR3 loop spans 14 amino acids. V gave up 4 bases and J gave up 6 bases, with 16 bases separating them. CDR1 SGHRS and CDR2 YFSETQ come from the germline V gene. The CDR3 sequence: CASSRGRLPQTQYF. Written as DNA, the CDR3 is TGCGCCAGCAGCCGGGGACGGCTCCCCCAGACCCAGTACTTC.

This clonotype was seen a handful of times. The chain has TRBV29-1 and TRBJ2-1; 7 nucleotides align to TRBD2. The length of the CDR3 is 16 residues. Germline V gives CDR1 SQVTM, CDR2 ANQGSEA. J gave up 7 bases and V 0 bases, and 12 bases lay outside the gene matches. CDR3 region: CSVEDRMASGPNEQFF. The CDR3 DNA follows: TGCAGCGTTGAAGATAGGATGGCTAGCGGACCGAATGAGCAGTTCTTC.

In this sample, this clonotype turned up many times. The genes are TRBV19 and TRBJ2-1, with D possibly being TRBD2 (6 bases). Trimming left V 3 bases short and J 6 bases short, with 15 bases between. The length of the CDR3 is 15 residues. Germline V gives CDR1 LNHDA, CDR2 SQIVND (reference sequence). The CDR3 sequence: CASSMMGLPINEQFF. CDR3 bases: TGTGCCAGTAGTATGATGGGACTCCCGATCAATGAGCAGTTCTTC.

J is TRBJ2-5 and V is TRBV12-3 or TRBV12-4; D unclear. Trimming cost V 5 bases and J 2 bases, with 12 bases left between them. This CDR3 has 14 residues. The CDR3 sequence is CASSTVAVQETQYF. DNA for the CDR3: TGTGCCAGCAGTACTGTAGCAGTTCAAGAGACCCAGTACTTC.

This clonotype occurred a few times. A read error may produce the germline difference seen at one junction end. The gene calls are TRBV25-1 and TRBJ2-7, with 7 nucleotides matching TRBD2. The germline V gene encodes CDR1 MGHDK and CDR2 SYGVNS. This CDR3 is built from 14 residues. This chain's CDR3 is CASSETGTTYEQHF. The DNA for the CDR3 is TGTGCCAGCAGTGAGACCGGGACTACCTACGAGCAGCACTTC.

This clonotype was seen once. V gene TRBV19 combines with J gene TRBJ1-2; D possibly corresponds to TRBD1 (5 bases). The length of the CDR3 is 14 residues. V gave up 4 bases and J gave up 2 bases, with 11 bases separating them. Germline CDR1 and CDR2: LNHDA and SQIVND (reference sequence). This chain's CDR3 is CASSKAGSNYGYTF. The DNA for the CDR3 is TGTGCCAGTAGTAAAGCAGGGAGCAACTATGGCTACACCTTC.

This clonotype has a handful of counts. The rearrangement uses TRBV30 and TRBJ2-7; no reliable D call. CDR1 is GTSNPN and CDR2 is SVGIG in the germline V gene (reference sequence). CDR3 length equals 11 residues. V lost 2 bases to trimming and J lost 6 bases, with 8 bases between them. CDR3 residues: CAWSPYGEQYF. The CDR3 region has the DNA TGTGCCTGGAGTCCGTACGGCGAGCAGTACTTC. Complete variable domain (other parts from reference TRBV30 and TRBJ2-7): SQTIHQWPATLVQPVGSPLSLECTVEGTSNPNLYWYRQAAGRGLQLLFYSVGIGQISSEVPQNLSASRPQDRQFILSSKKLLLSDSGFYLCAWSPYGEQYFGPGTRLTVT.

Only a few counts were recorded for this clonotype. The chain is built from TRBV5-1 and TRBJ1-1; the match to TRBD1 covers 8 bases. The length of the CDR3 is 15 residues. CDR1 and CDR2 (germline): SGHRS, YFSETQ. With 1 base clipped from V and 5 bases from J, the junction kept 7 bases outside the gene matches. The CDR3 bases are TGCGCCAGCAGCTTGATCCAACAGGGGGGGACTGAAGCTTTCTTT. This sequence encodes CASSLIQQGGTEAFF.

This rearrangement joins TRBV9 to TRBJ1-2; D ambiguous. Germline CDR1 SGDLS, CDR2 YYNGEE. V lost 3 bases to trimming and J lost 6 bases, with 9 bases between them. This CDR3 comprises 12 residues. CDR3 coding DNA: TGTGCCAGCAGCGGAACCTTACATGGCTACACCTTC. Amino acid sequence: CASSGTLHGYTF.

Regarding this clonotype: A junction boundary mismatches the germline segment, possibly from a read error. J is TRBJ1-2 and V is TRBV28, with D possibly matching TRBD1 (6 bases). Germline loops: CDR1 MDHEN, CDR2 SYDVKM. The CDR3 length is 16 residues. For the CDR3, the DNA is TGTGCCAGCAGTTCACCATCTACAGGGCTTTCGGGAGGCTACGCCTTC. This codes for CASSSPSTGLSGGYAF.

Turning to this clonotype: A much bigger clone sits one base away, suggesting this may be a read error. CDR3 in amino acids: CAISSEASSPLDF. In DNA, the CDR3 is TGTGCCATCAGTTCGGAAGCCAGTTCACCCCTCGACTTT. J is TRBJ1-6 and V is TRBV6-2 or TRBV6-3; no reliable D call. The CDR3 contains 13 residues. Looked up from germline, CDR1 is MNHEY and CDR2 is SVGEGT.

Comments on this clonotype: Since no conserved phenylalanine or tryptophan closes the CDR3, a read error is the likely cause. The V call is TRBV20-1, the J call TRBJ2-7; D not resolved. This CDR3 region has 14 residues. Germline CDR1 reads DFQATT; CDR2 reads SNEGSKA (reference sequence). V lost 0 bases to trimming and J lost 2 bases, with 11 bases between them. The CDR3 DNA follows: TGCAGTGCTAGAGATGGGTTAGCCCCCTACGAGCAGTACCTC. It yields the protein CSARDGLAPYEQYL.

This clonotype has a count of ten or more. The J gene is TRBJ1-3, the V gene TRBV7-2; 7 positions agree with TRBD1. J was trimmed by 0 bases and V by 7 bases; bases with no gene match: 6. Per the germline V gene, CDR1 is SGHTA and CDR2 is FQGNSA. The CDR3 has 15 residues. DNA for the CDR3: TGTGCCAGCACCGGACAGGCGCTCTCTGGAAACACCATATATTTT. Translated, it gives CASTGQALSGNTIYF.

This clonotype showed up just a few times. The gene calls are TRBV29-1 and TRBJ2-1; 9 nucleotides line up with TRBD2. The germline V gene has CDR1 SQVTM and CDR2 ANQGSEA. The CDR3 spans 15 residues. V shed 4 bases, J shed 7 bases, and the junction held 11 bases outside the gene matches. This CDR3 is CSVALPASGTNEQFF. The CDR3 nucleotides read TGCAGCGTTGCACTCCCGGCTAGCGGGACGAATGAGCAGTTCTTC.

On this clonotype: Possible read error: a much larger clone is one base away. This chain uses TRBV5-1 with TRBJ1-5; D might be TRBD1 (5 bases). Germline V CDR1 and CDR2: SGHRS, YFSETQ. This CDR3 is built from 15 residues. In DNA, the CDR3 is TGCGCCAGCAGCTTGGTGGGGGGTGGCAATCAGCACCAGCATTTT. It translates to CASSLVGGGNQHQHF. The full variable domain, in which reference TRBV5-1 and TRBJ1-5 provide the parts outside the CDR3, is KAGVTQTPRYLIKTRGQQVTLSCSPISGHRSVSWYQQTPGQGLQFLFEYFSETQRNKGNFPGRFSGRQFSNSRSEMNVSTLELGDSALYLCASSLVGGGNQHQHFGDGTRLSIL.

This clonotype was counted many times. The chain joins TRBV7-6 to TRBJ2-1, with 9 bases identical to TRBD2. The CDR3 is 15 amino acids. Germline V lookup: CDR1 SGHVS, CDR2 FNYEAQ. The V segment lost 3 bases and the J segment 5 bases; nucleotides outside the gene matches: 5. The CDR3 region has the DNA TGTGCCAGCAGCTTGGGGCTAGCGGGGAACAATGAGCAGTTCTTC. Encoded protein: CASSLGLAGNNEQFF. The whole variable domain, filled in from reference TRBV7-6 and TRBJ2-1, reads GAGVSQSPRYKVTKRGQDVALRCDPISGHVSLYWYRQALGQGPEFLTYFNYEAQQDKSGLPNDRFSAERPEGSISTLTIQRTEQRDSAMYRCASSLGLAGNNEQFFGPGTRLTVL.

With regard to this clonotype: One junction end disagrees with the germline gene, perhaps due to a read error. The CDR3 nucleotides are TGCAGTCCTAGAGACTCGGGACTGGCGGGAGCGGGGGAGCTGTTTTTT. Translation: CSPRDSGLAGAGELFF. The chain uses TRBV20-1 and TRBJ2-2; TRBD2 aligns across 7 bases. The germline V gene encodes CDR1 DFQATT and CDR2 SNEGSKA (reference sequence). The CDR3 has 16 residues.

This clonotype was detected many times. The rearrangement uses TRBV4-2 and TRBJ2-1; 11 nucleotides agree with TRBD1. V was pared by 3 bases and J by 4 bases, with 5 bases of the junction left unmatched. This CDR3 is built from 16 residues. The germline gives CDR1 LGHNA, CDR2 YNFKEQ. CDR3 bases: TGTGCCAGCAGCCACTCCGGGACAGGGGGTTACAATGAGCAGTTCTTC. It specifies CASSHSGTGGYNEQFF.